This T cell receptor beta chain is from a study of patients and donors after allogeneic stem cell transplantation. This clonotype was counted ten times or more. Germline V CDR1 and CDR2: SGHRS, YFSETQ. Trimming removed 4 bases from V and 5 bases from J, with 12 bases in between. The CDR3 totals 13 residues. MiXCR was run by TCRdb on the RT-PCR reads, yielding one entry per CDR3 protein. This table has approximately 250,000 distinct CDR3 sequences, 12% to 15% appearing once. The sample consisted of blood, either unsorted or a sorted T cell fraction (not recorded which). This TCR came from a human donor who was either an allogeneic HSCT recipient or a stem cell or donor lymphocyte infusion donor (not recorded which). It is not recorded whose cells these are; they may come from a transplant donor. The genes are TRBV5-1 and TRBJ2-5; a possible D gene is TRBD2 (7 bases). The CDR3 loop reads CASSIGGRETQYF. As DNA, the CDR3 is TGCGCCAGCAGCATCGGGGGGCGGGAGACCCAGTACTTC.